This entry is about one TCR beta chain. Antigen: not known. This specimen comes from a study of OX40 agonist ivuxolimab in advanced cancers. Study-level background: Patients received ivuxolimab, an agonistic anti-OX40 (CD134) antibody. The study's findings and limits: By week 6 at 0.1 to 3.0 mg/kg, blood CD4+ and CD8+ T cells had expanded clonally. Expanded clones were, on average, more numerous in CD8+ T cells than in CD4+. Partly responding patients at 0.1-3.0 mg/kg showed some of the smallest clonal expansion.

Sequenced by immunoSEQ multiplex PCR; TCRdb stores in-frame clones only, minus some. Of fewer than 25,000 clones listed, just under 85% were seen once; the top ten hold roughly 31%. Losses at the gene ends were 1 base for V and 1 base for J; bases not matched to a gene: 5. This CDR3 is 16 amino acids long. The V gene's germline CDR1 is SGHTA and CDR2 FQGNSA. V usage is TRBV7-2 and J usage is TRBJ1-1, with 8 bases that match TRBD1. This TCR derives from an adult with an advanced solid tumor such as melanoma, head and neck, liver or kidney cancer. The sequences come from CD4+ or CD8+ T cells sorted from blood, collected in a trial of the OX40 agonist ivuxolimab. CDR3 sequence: CASSLGRTGPNTEAFF. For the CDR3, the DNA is TGTGCCAGCAGCTTAGGACGGACAGGGCCGAACACTGAAGCTTTCTTT.